In its sample, the clone carrying this TCR beta chain is medium-sized. Its antigen is not known. The data stem from a study of breast tumors, draining lymph nodes, adjacent tissues. Findings and caveats of the study: Compared with lymph nodes, tumors were less diverse; compared with nontumor tissue, more. Compared with basal-like, luminal-like tumors shared significantly more repertoire with nontumor tissue. Data fit most tumor T cells coming from lymph node, expanding in tumor. That most tumor T cells come from lymph nodes remained unproven.

MiXCR was run by TCRdb on the multiplex PCR reads, yielding one entry per CDR3 protein. The sample comprises approximately 17,000 distinct CDR3 sequences, about 45% of which are singletons, and roughly 14% rests with the top ten. Germline V lookup: CDR1 ENHRY, CDR2 SYGVKD. V shed 6 bases and J shed 0 bases, with 15 bases lying between them. The CDR3 is made up of 15 amino acids. The chain joins TRBV10-3 to TRBJ2-7, with no clear D. This clonotype originated in a female donor with breast cancer. Some clones in this sample may be carry-over from other donors' samples. Sequencing used tumor-adjacent breast tissue. CDR3 coding DNA: TGTGCCATCAGCGAGCTGGGCCCTAACTCCTACGAGCAGTACTTC. Translated, it gives CAISELGPNSYEQYF.